Following are 21 T cell receptor beta chains from one sample sequenced in a study of T-cell reconstitution after alpha-beta-depleted transplantation in children. The authors prepared the TCRbeta library with unique molecular identifiers. TCRdb reprocessed the PCR reads via MiXCR and lists one record per CDR3 protein. Here the sample spans roughly 570,000 distinct CDR3 sequences, approximately 30% being singletons. The specimen was PBMCs, collected before TCRalphabeta/CD19-depleted stem cell transplant. All receptors derive from a boy less than two years old with Wiskott-Aldrich syndrome, due to receive a stem cell transplant.

The CDR3 sequence: CASSSRTGVGNQPQHF. CDR3 DNA: TGTGCCAGCAGTTCAAGGACAGGGGTCGGCAATCAGCCCCAGCATTTT. V is TRBV6-5 and J is TRBJ1-5; 9 bases align to TRBD1. This CDR3 comprises 16 residues. Per the germline V gene, CDR1 is MNHEY and CDR2 is SVGAGI. V shed 4 bases and J 2 bases; nucleotides not matched to a gene: 6.

The table lists this clonotype with a few counts. The chain recombines TRBV5-1 with TRBJ1-1, with 7 bases identical to TRBD1. CDR1 is SGHRS and CDR2 is YFSETQ in the germline V gene. Germline trimming cut 4 bases from V and 3 bases from J; bases unmatched to any gene: 6. The CDR3 is 14 residues long. CDR3 bases: TGCGCCAGCAGCGTACAGGGGAGTGACACTGAAGCTTTCTTT. Translated, it gives CASSVQGSDTEAFF. Looking up the rest from reference TRBV5-1 and TRBJ1-1 gives the full variable domain: KAGVTQTPRYLIKTRGQQVTLSCSPISGHRSVSWYQQTPGQGLQFLFEYFSETQRNKGNFPGRFSGRQFSNSRSEMNVSTLELGDSALYLCASSVQGSDTEAFFGQGTRLTVV.

The chain is built from TRBV5-1 and TRBJ2-1, with D tentatively TRBD1 (6 bases). Germline CDR1 and CDR2: SGHRS and YFSETQ. The CDR3 consists of 16 residues. Trimming removed 3 bases from V and 7 bases from J, with 20 bases in between. The DNA for the CDR3 is TGCGCCAGCAGCTCCCTCGGGGACCTTCAGGGGAATGAGCAGTTCTTC. Its protein is CASSSLGDLQGNEQFF.

CDR3 residues: CASSAGTGGWEQYF. As DNA, the CDR3 is TGCGCCAGCAGCGCCGGGACAGGGGGCTGGGAGCAGTACTTC. The rearrangement links TRBV5-1 to TRBJ2-7; 12 bases agree with TRBD1. Germline V CDR1 and CDR2: SGHRS, YFSETQ. The CDR3 contains 14 residues. V shed 4 bases and J 7 bases; nucleotides not matched to a gene: 6.

Only a few counts were recorded for this clonotype. The chain uses TRBV10-1 and TRBJ2-7; D unresolved. Trimming left V 3 bases short and J 4 bases short, with 13 bases between. The germline CDR1 and CDR2 sequences are WNHNN and SYGVQD (reference sequence). This CDR3 contains 14 residues. The CDR3 DNA reads TGCGCCAGCAGTGAACCTGACCGGGCGTACGAGCAGTACTTC. This sequence encodes CASSEPDRAYEQYF.

The V call is TRBV20-1, the J call TRBJ2-3, with 8 bases matching TRBD1. J gave up 6 bases and V 5 bases, and 4 bases lay outside the gene matches. CDR3 size: 12 residues. The V gene's germline CDR1 is DFQATT and CDR2 SNEGSKA (reference sequence). DNA for the CDR3: TGCAGTGCTCTCCACAGGGGGGATACGCAGTATTTT. Translated: CSALHRGDTQYF.

This clonotype was detected only once. V gene TRBV3-1 combines with J gene TRBJ2-4; 7 bases map to TRBD1. The CDR3 has 14 residues. The germline V gene has CDR1 LGHDT and CDR2 YNNKEL (reference sequence). V shed 4 bases and J 10 bases; nucleotides not matched to a gene: 10. The CDR3 sequence is CASSPRDRNAIQYF. CDR3 sequence (DNA): TGTGCCAGCAGCCCTCGGGACAGAAACGCGATTCAGTACTTC.

J is TRBJ2-1 and V is TRBV5-5, with 9 bases aligning to TRBD1. Germline V gene sequence: CDR1 SGHKS, CDR2 YYEKEE (reference sequence). Losses at the gene ends were 5 bases for V and 0 bases for J; bases not matched to a gene: 6. The CDR3 is 16 residues long. CDR3 residues: CASSFTGGISYNEQFF. The CDR3 DNA follows: TGTGCCAGCAGTTTTACAGGGGGCATCTCCTACAATGAGCAGTTCTTC.

The chain has TRBV6-1 and TRBJ1-5, with 8 bases aligning to TRBD1. The germline gives CDR1 MNHNS, CDR2 SASEGT. The junction had 3 bases not matched to a gene; V was cut back by 2 bases and J by 6 bases. The CDR3 is 14 residues long. The CDR3 reads CASSERQGAQPQHF. CDR3 bases: TGTGCCAGCAGTGAAAGGCAGGGGGCTCAGCCCCAGCATTTT.

As for this clonotype: One end of the junction is discordant with germline, which a read error may explain. The chain carries TRBV5-1 and TRBJ2-1; D unresolved. Germline lookup yields CDR1 SGHRS and CDR2 YFSETQ. This CDR3 comprises 13 residues. In DNA, the CDR3 is TGTGCCAGCAGCTCGAAATTAGGCAATGAGCAGTTCTTC. This encodes CASSSKLGNEQFF. The variable domain in full, completed from reference TRBV5-1 and TRBJ2-1, reads KAGVTQTPRYLIKTRGQQVTLSCSPISGHRSVSWYQQTPGQGLQFLFEYFSETQRNKGNFPGRFSGRQFSNSRSEMNVSTLELGDSALYLCASSSKLGNEQFFGPGTRLTVL.

This clonotype was detected ten times or more. The chain joins TRBV10-3 to TRBJ2-3; TRBD1 aligns across 10 bases. The CDR3 spans 14 residues. The V gene end was trimmed by 6 bases and the J gene end by 7 bases; junction bases not matched to a gene: 7. Germline assignment: CDR1 ENHRY and CDR2 SYGVKD. The CDR3: CAISSGQGTNTQYF. In DNA form, the CDR3 reads TGTGCCATCAGCTCGGGACAGGGGACAAATACGCAGTATTTT.

The chain carries TRBV29-1 and TRBJ2-7; D is ambiguous. CDR1 SQVTM and CDR2 ANQGSEA come from the germline V gene. Trimming removed 6 bases from V and 3 bases from J, with 21 bases in between. The length of the CDR3 is 15 residues. CDR3 DNA: TGCAGCGTCGAGGTACCTAAATCGGCTAGCTACGAGCAGTACTTC. Its protein product is CSVEVPKSASYEQYF.

This clonotype was counted between two and nine times. This chain connects TRBV20-1 to TRBJ2-1; TRBD2 agrees at 7 bases. With V trimmed by 0 bases and J by 11 bases, 10 bases remained unmatched. There are 14 residues in the CDR3. Germline V gene lookup returns CDR1 DFQATT and CDR2 SNEGSKA (reference sequence). The CDR3 region is CSAREGLAAPQQFF. The CDR3 DNA reads TGCAGTGCTAGAGAAGGGCTAGCGGCCCCTCAGCAGTTCTTC.

V and J are TRBV10-3 and TRBJ2-1; 10 nucleotides agree with TRBD2. After removal of 6 bases from V and 9 bases from J, the junction contained 8 bases not matched to a gene. CDR3 size: 14 residues. Germline assignment: CDR1 ENHRY and CDR2 SYGVKD. CDR3 sequence reads: CAISGGTSASEQFF. CDR3 nucleotides: TGTGCCATCAGCGGGGGGACTAGCGCTTCTGAGCAGTTCTTC.

This chain links TRBV9 with TRBJ2-2; TRBD1 matches 8 bases. The CDR3 consists of 18 residues. Per the germline V gene, CDR1 is SGDLS and CDR2 is YYNGEE. J gave up 3 bases and V 0 bases, and 10 bases lay outside the gene matches. For the CDR3, the DNA is TGTGCCAGCAGCGTAGAACCCCAGGACAGGGTGTACACCGGGGAGCTGTTTTTT. Translating gives CASSVEPQDRVYTGELFF. Using reference TRBV9 and TRBJ2-2 for the parts outside the CDR3, the full variable domain is DSGVTQTPKHLITATGQRVTLRCSPRSGDLSVYWYQQSLDQGLQFLIQYYNGEERAKGNILERFSAQQFPDLHSELNLSSLELGDSALYFCASSVEPQDRVYTGELFFGEGSRLTVL.

This chain links TRBV12-3 or TRBV12-4 with TRBJ2-1; 9 nucleotides agree with TRBD2. V lost 6 bases and J lost 3; bases outside the gene matches: 3. The CDR3 is 14 amino acids. The CDR3 protein is CASSDSGSYNEQFF. CDR3 nucleotide sequence: TGTGCCAGCAGCGATAGCGGGAGCTACAATGAGCAGTTCTTC.

The chain couples TRBV14 to TRBJ2-2; D unresolved. This CDR3 spans 12 amino acids. Germline V gives CDR1 SGHDN, CDR2 FVKESK. Trimming took 2 bases from V and 6 from J, leaving 4 bases between them. Here the CDR3 DNA reads TGTGCCAGCAGCCAATCCCCCGGGGAGCTGTTTTTT. It codes for CASSQSPGELFF.

On this clonotype itself: Lacking the conserved final phenylalanine or tryptophan, this CDR3 likely reflects a read error. The rearrangement links TRBV7-9 to TRBJ1-2; D unresolved. The germline V and J ends were trimmed by 3 bases and 8 bases, with 22 bases remaining between them. The CDR3 runs 16 residues. Germline-derived CDR1 and CDR2 are SEHNR and FQNEAQ (reference sequence). CDR3 residues: CASSFFFGRVASGYTL. The CDR3 region has the DNA TGTGCCAGCAGCTTCTTTTTCGGACGGGTCGCATCGGGCTACACCCTC.

The V gene is TRBV7-9, the J gene TRBJ2-1; TRBD1 aligns across 7 bases. This CDR3 is built from 14 residues. The V gene end was trimmed by 5 bases and the J gene end by 7 bases; junction bases not matched to a gene: 8. CDR1 is SEHNR, CDR2 FQNEAQ, per germline (reference sequence). This CDR3 is CASSPRQGMNEQFF. The CDR3 region has the DNA TGTGCCAGCAGCCCTCGACAGGGTATGAATGAGCAGTTCTTC.

The rearrangement uses TRBV30 and TRBJ1-6; no clear D gene. The CDR3 loop spans 14 amino acids. Trimming removed 4 bases from V and 7 bases from J, with 14 bases in between. From germline, CDR1 is GTSNPN and CDR2 SVGIG (reference sequence). The CDR3 sequence: CAWKPVLLNSPLHF. The CDR3 DNA reads as TGTGCCTGGAAGCCGGTCCTGCTCAATTCACCCCTCCACTTT.

J is TRBJ2-1 and V is TRBV5-1; a weak D match, TRBD1 (6 bases). The ends were cut back, 7 bases at V and 4 bases at J, with 6 bases in the middle. CDR3 length: 11 residues. The germline V gene has CDR1 SGHRS and CDR2 YFSETQ. CDR3 amino acids: CASGTYNEQFF. The CDR3 DNA is TGCGCCAGCGGGACATACAATGAGCAGTTCTTC.